Shown below are 28 T cell receptor beta chains from a single sample sequenced in a study of shared T cell receptors in the human thymus (dated by TCRdb to the early 2020s). The library was generated by the immunoSEQ multiplex PCR assay. The table was pulled from immuneACCESS by TCRdb, which kept in-frame rearrangements only. Such tables lose some clones; where checked, under half of the loss comes from unresolved V genes, and the rest has no known cause. For this sample there are roughly 660,000 clones; over 75% appear just once. The top ten clones comprise around 0.0099% of the sample. This same sample was also part of a study on human thymus T cells.

The specimen sequenced was thymocytes. These receptors came from a boy younger than two with a congenital heart defect. Donor details come from another sample of the same person, matched by shared clones.

The rearrangement links TRBV27 to TRBJ2-1; the D gene is possibly TRBD1 (6 bases). The CDR3 length is 14 residues. V was cut by 7 bases and J by 0 bases, with 10 bases left in between. Germline V gene lookup returns CDR1 MNHEY and CDR2 SMNVEV (reference sequence). The CDR3 sequence: CASTRDTSYNEQFF. The CDR3 DNA sequence: TGTGCCAGCACCCGGGACACCTCCTACAATGAGCAGTTCTTC.

This chain links TRBV6-1 with TRBJ2-1; D unclear. V was cut by 11 bases and J by 0 bases, with 17 bases left in between. The CDR3 length is 15 residues. Germline values: CDR1 MNHNS, CDR2 SASEGT. CDR3 loop: CASQVVQSSYNEQFF. CDR3 coding DNA: TGTGCCTCCCAGGTGGTCCAGAGCTCCTACAATGAGCAGTTCTTC.

This rearrangement joins TRBV28 to TRBJ1-1; a possible D gene is TRBD1 (5 bases). V was trimmed by 8 bases and J by 4 bases, leaving 17 bases between them. The CDR3 spans 14 residues. The germline V gene has CDR1 MDHEN and CDR2 SYDVKM. The CDR3 spells CASGGGGCITEAFF. CDR3 bases: TGTGCCAGCGGTGGGGGAGGGTGTATCACTGAAGCTTTCTTT.

V and J are TRBV5-1 and TRBJ2-7, with 8 positions matching TRBD2. After removal of 0 bases from V and 5 bases from J, the junction contained 10 bases not matched to a gene. This CDR3 contains 16 residues. CDR1 is SGHRS and CDR2 is YFSETQ in the germline V gene. The CDR3 DNA sequence: TGCGCCAGCAGCTTGGTTCGACCCGGGAGGGGTGACGAGCAGTACTTC. It specifies CASSLVRPGRGDEQYF.

The chain joins TRBV28 to TRBJ2-1; 8 nucleotides match TRBD2. Germline trimming cut 4 bases from V and 15 bases from J; bases unmatched to any gene: 11. The germline V gene has CDR1 MDHEN and CDR2 SYDVKM. The length of the CDR3 is 13 residues. DNA for the CDR3: TGTGCCAGCAGTTCAAGGGGACTAGGAGACTTGTTCTTC. Protein product: CASSSRGLGDLFF.

The gene calls are TRBV4-3 and TRBJ2-7; 7 bases are shared with TRBD1. The junction had 16 bases not matched to a gene; V was cut back by 0 bases and J by 2 bases. Germline lookup yields CDR1 LGHNA and CDR2 YSLEER. The CDR3 consists of 19 residues. The CDR3 bases are TGCGCCAGCAGCCAAGATCTCTTAAGGGGGCATGATCCACCCTACGAGCAGTACTTC. It specifies CASSQDLLRGHDPPYEQYF.

The chain links TRBV7-9 to TRBJ2-1; TRBD2 agrees at 11 bases. This CDR3 spans 15 amino acids. From germline, CDR1 is SEHNR and CDR2 FQNEAQ (reference sequence). V lost 0 bases and J lost 5; bases outside the gene matches: 0. The CDR3 is CASSLAGLADNEQFF. The CDR3 DNA sequence: TGTGCCAGCAGCTTAGCGGGACTAGCGGACAATGAGCAGTTCTTC. The full variable domain, its missing parts supplied by reference TRBV7-9 and TRBJ2-1, is DTGVSQNPRHKITKRGQNVTFRCDPISEHNRLYWYRQTLGQGPEFLTYFQNEAQLEKSRLLSDRFSAERPKGSFSTLEIQRTEQGDSAMYLCASSLAGLADNEQFFGPGTRLTVL.

The chain has TRBV25-1 and TRBJ1-4; TRBD1 matches 8 bases. From germline, CDR1 is MGHDK and CDR2 SYGVNS. The CDR3 contains 15 residues. The V segment lost 3 bases and the J segment 8 bases; nucleotides outside the gene matches: 8. CDR3: CASSERGQEEEKLFF. CDR3 DNA sequence: TGTGCCAGCAGTGAGAGGGGACAGGAGGAGGAAAAACTGTTTTTT.

This chain links TRBV29-1 with TRBJ2-1, with 11 positions matching TRBD2. The junction had 16 bases not matched to a gene; V was cut back by 5 bases and J by 4 bases. This CDR3 region has 18 residues. Germline V gives CDR1 SQVTM, CDR2 ANQGSEA. CDR3 in amino acids: CSVLAGGPNQKSYNEQFF. The CDR3 DNA reads as TGCAGCGTTTTAGCGGGAGGGCCCAACCAAAAATCTTACAATGAGCAGTTCTTC.

This clone appeared once. The chain combines TRBV14 with TRBJ2-7, with TRBD2 identical over 12 bases. Unmatched junction bases numbered 4, after V lost 1 base and J lost 0 bases. The CDR3 totals 17 residues. Germline CDR1 is SGHDN and CDR2 is FVKESK. The CDR3 coding sequence is TGTGCCAGCAGCCAAGGGACTAGCGGGAATAGCTCCTACGAGCAGTACTTC. Amino acid sequence: CASSQGTSGNSSYEQYF. Together with reference TRBV14 and TRBJ2-7, the CDR3 gives the full variable domain: EAGVTQFPSHSVIEKGQTVTLRCDPISGHDNLYWYRRVMGKEIKFLLHFVKESKQDESGMPNNRFLAERTGGTYSTLKVQPAELEDSGVYFCASSQGTSGNSSYEQYFGPGTRLTVT.

The rearrangement uses TRBV4-1 and TRBJ2-1; 9 nucleotides agree with TRBD2. This CDR3 is 17 amino acids long. Germline V gene sequence: CDR1 MGHRA, CDR2 YSYEKL. V dropped 0 bases and J dropped 6; count of bases not matched to a gene: 9. CDR3 nucleotide sequence: TGCGCCAGCAGCCAAGAGGACTGGACTAGCGCGGGCAATGAGCAGTTCTTC. Translation gives CASSQEDWTSAGNEQFF.

A single count supports this clone. This chain links TRBV5-1 with TRBJ2-1, with 8 bases aligning to TRBD1. The length of the CDR3 is 14 residues. J lost 8 bases, V lost 1 base, and 5 bases had no gene match. CDR1 is SGHRS, CDR2 YFSETQ, per germline. CDR3 in amino acids: CASSLIRGHDEQFF. The CDR3 coding sequence is TGCGCCAGCAGCTTGATCAGGGGGCATGATGAGCAGTTCTTC.

This clone came up a few times. The chain joins TRBV18 to TRBJ1-3, with D perhaps TRBD1 (6 bases). Germline V gene data show CDR1 as KGHSH and CDR2 as LQKENI. There are 13 residues in the CDR3. Trimming stripped 5 bases from V and 1 base from J, with 6 bases between. CDR3 residues: CASSGTSGNTIYF. CDR3 nucleotides: TGTGCCAGCTCAGGGACATCTGGAAACACCATATATTTT.

CDR3 bases: TGTGCCAGCAGCCCCCCGGGGAGGGGTGAGCAGTTCTTC. This gives the protein CASSPPGRGEQFF. The rearrangement uses TRBV9 and TRBJ2-1, with 7 bases aligning to TRBD2. The V gene's germline CDR1 is SGDLS and CDR2 YYNGEE. Unmatched junction bases numbered 7, after V lost 4 bases and J lost 9 bases. This CDR3 region has 13 residues.

V usage is TRBV30 and J usage is TRBJ2-7, with D perhaps TRBD2 (6 bases). V was clipped by 2 bases and J by 6 bases, with 14 bases between them. CDR1 GTSNPN and CDR2 SVGIG come from the germline V gene (reference sequence). The CDR3 is 13 residues long. CDR3 nucleotides: TGTGCCTGGAGTTTCCAGGGACTGGGCGAGCAGTACTTC. This gives the protein CAWSFQGLGEQYF.

This clone was seen a handful of times. The genes are TRBV25-1 and TRBJ2-3, with D maybe TRBD2 (6 bases). Germline V gene sequence: CDR1 MGHDK, CDR2 SYGVNS. This CDR3 has 16 amino acids. Trimming took 2 bases from V and 1 from J, leaving 13 bases between them. The CDR3 loop reads CASSEEVGTRTDTQYF. The CDR3, as DNA: TGTGCCAGCAGTGAAGAGGTGGGGACTCGCACAGATACGCAGTATTTT.

A single count supports this clone. The rearrangement uses TRBV27 and TRBJ2-1; 8 nucleotides align to TRBD2. Germline CDR1 MNHEY, CDR2 SMNVEV (reference sequence). J was trimmed by 0 bases and V by 2 bases; bases with no gene match: 9. The CDR3 totals 18 residues. DNA of the CDR3: TGTGCCAGCAGTTTACGGTGGGTTAGCGGGGCCTCCTACAATGAGCAGTTCTTC. It translates to CASSLRWVSGASYNEQFF.

This rearrangement joins TRBV19 to TRBJ1-5; 7 bases are shared with TRBD1. The CDR3 totals 17 residues. Germline V gene data show CDR1 as LNHDA and CDR2 as SQIVND (reference sequence). The junction had 19 bases not matched to a gene; V was cut back by 7 bases and J by 7 bases. The CDR3: CASTNTDRAVGLQPQHF. The CDR3 nucleotides read TGTGCCAGTACTAATACCGACAGGGCCGTTGGTTTGCAGCCCCAGCATTTT.

The CDR3 loop reads CASSPLRAAKNIQYF. CDR3 nucleotide sequence: TGTGCCAGCAGCCCCTTGCGGGCAGCCAAAAACATTCAGTACTTC. V gene TRBV11-2 combines with J gene TRBJ2-4, with TRBD2 as a possible D gene (5 bases). CDR1 and CDR2 from the germline V gene are SGHAT and FQNNGV. V was trimmed by 5 bases and J by 0 bases, leaving 11 bases between them. CDR3 length equals 15 residues. Full variable domain (rest looked up from reference TRBV11-2 and TRBJ2-4): EAGVAQSPRYKIIEKRQSVAFWCNPISGHATLYWYQQILGQGPKLLIQFQNNGVVDDSQLPKDRFSAERLKGVDSTLKIQPAKLEDSAVYLCASSPLRAAKNIQYFGAGTRLSVL.

The V call is TRBV7-8, the J call TRBJ1-2; 8 bases line up with TRBD1. J gave up 8 bases and V 5 bases, and 16 bases lay outside the gene matches. CDR1 and CDR2 (germline): SGHVS, FQNEAQ. The CDR3 sequence is 16 residues long. CDR3 sequence (DNA): TGTGCCAGCAGCCAGAGAGGACAGGGACTTAGGTTGGGCTACACCTTC. The encoded protein is CASSQRGQGLRLGYTF.

The chain carries TRBV7-9 and TRBJ1-3; perhaps TRBD1 as D (6 bases). Deletions cut 5 bases from V and 3 bases from J, with 14 bases between. The CDR3 runs to 15 residues. In germline, CDR1 is SEHNR, CDR2 FQNEAQ (reference sequence). CDR3 loop: CASSVTGFRGNTIYF. The CDR3 DNA sequence: TGTGCCAGCAGCGTAACAGGGTTTCGTGGAAACACCATATATTTT.

This clone was observed once. This chain links TRBV5-8 with TRBJ2-7, with 7 bases lining up with TRBD2. The CDR3 extends over 14 amino acids. The germline gives CDR1 SGHTS, CDR2 YDEGEE. The ends lost 4 bases at V and 3 bases at J; junction bases unmatched: 7. The CDR3 is CASSHWTSGYEQYF. CDR3 nucleotide sequence: TGTGCCAGCAGCCATTGGACTAGTGGCTACGAGCAGTACTTC.

In nucleotides, the CDR3 is TGTGCCAGCAGTTCGGGACTAGCGGTCTCCTACGAGCAGTACTTC. Its translation: CASSSGLAVSYEQYF. The chain combines TRBV27 with TRBJ2-7, with TRBD2 identical over 11 bases. The CDR3 spans 15 residues. With 4 bases clipped from V and 0 bases from J, the junction kept 2 bases outside the gene matches. CDR1 and CDR2 from the germline V gene are MNHEY and SMNVEV (reference sequence).

The rearrangement links TRBV30 to TRBJ2-1, with 11 bases fitting TRBD2. Germline lookup yields CDR1 GTSNPN and CDR2 SVGIG (reference sequence). The CDR3 totals 16 residues. V dropped 4 bases and J dropped 2; count of bases not matched to a gene: 7. The CDR3 protein is CAWTPGTSGTYNEQFF. CDR3 DNA: TGTGCCTGGACCCCCGGGACTAGCGGTACCTACAATGAGCAGTTCTTC.

The V and J genes are TRBV18 and TRBJ2-7, with 7 nucleotides matching TRBD1. Germline V gene lookup returns CDR1 KGHSH and CDR2 LQKENI. Trimming cost V 5 bases and J 6 bases; bases outside gene matches: 16. CDR3 length equals 16 residues. The CDR3: CASSAERRTGCFEQYF. CDR3 sequence (DNA): TGTGCCAGCTCAGCCGAACGCAGGACAGGCTGTTTCGAGCAGTACTTC.

The chain uses TRBV7-9 and TRBJ2-5; D is perhaps TRBD2 (5 bases). V shed 7 bases and J shed 4 bases, with 13 bases lying between them. Germline V lookup: CDR1 SEHNR, CDR2 FQNEAQ (reference sequence). The CDR3 consists of 13 residues. The CDR3 loop is CASTPGEGETQYF. For the CDR3, the DNA is TGTGCCAGCACCCCAGGAGAGGGAGAGACCCAGTACTTC.

J is TRBJ2-3 and V is TRBV6-4, with D possibly matching TRBD2 (5 bases). Per germline, CDR1 MRHNA and CDR2 SNTAGT. The CDR3 is 13 amino acids. V lost 0 bases to trimming and J lost 8 bases, with 9 bases between them. The CDR3 here is CASSDSRAGTQYF. In DNA, the CDR3 is TGTGCCAGCAGTGACTCGAGGGCAGGTACGCAGTATTTT.

V usage is TRBV28 and J usage is TRBJ2-5; 7 nucleotides line up with TRBD2. From germline, CDR1 is MDHEN and CDR2 SYDVKM. The CDR3 spans 12 residues. The CDR3 DNA reads TGTGGGGCCTCGGGAGGTGAGGAGACCCAGTACTTC. It yields the protein CGASGGEETQYF.